The 9 T cell receptor beta chains below all came from one sample that was sequenced in a study of blood T cell repertoires in COVID-19. Using immunoSEQ multiplex PCR, the repertoire was profiled, and TCRdb retains in-frame clones only, with some absent. This repertoire shows 250,000 to 350,000 clones, 85% to 90% found once; its top ten account for roughly 2.9%. The material sequenced was PBMCs or T cells enriched from blood (not recorded which). These receptors came from a woman between 45 and 60 years old who had been exposed to COVID-19.

This clone was observed a single time. The chain carries TRBV5-4 and TRBJ1-1, with D unclear. The CDR3 runs 14 residues. Germline loops: CDR1 SGHNT, CDR2 YYREEE (reference sequence). The V end was cut by 4 bases, the J end by 0 bases, with 10 bases between. CDR3 sequence: CASSQQPLNTEAFF. The CDR3, as DNA: TGTGCCAGCAGCCAACAGCCGCTGAACACTGAAGCTTTCTTT.

The chain uses TRBV2 and TRBJ2-2; TRBD2 matches 8 bases. Germline CDR1 and CDR2: SNHLY and FYNNEI. Trimming at V came to 6 bases and at J to 1 base, leaving 4 bases not matched to a gene. The CDR3 has 15 amino acids. This chain's CDR3 is CASSKGLGNTGELFF. CDR3 DNA sequence: TGTGCCAGCAGCAAGGGACTAGGGAACACCGGGGAGCTGTTTTTT.

J is TRBJ1-5 and V is TRBV7-6, with a tentative D call TRBD1 (6 bases). V lost 5 bases, J lost 0 bases, and 11 bases lay in between. The germline CDR1 and CDR2 sequences are SGHVS and FNYEAQ. The CDR3 spans 15 residues. As DNA, the CDR3 is TGTGCCAGCAGCCGGGACATTTATAGCAATCAGCCCCAGCATTTT. Amino acid sequence: CASSRDIYSNQPQHF.

This chain joins TRBV6-5 and TRBJ2-7; no firm D call. CDR1 and CDR2 (germline): MNHEY, SVGAGI. Trimming cost V 0 bases and J 0 bases, with 6 bases left between them. There are 14 residues in the CDR3. The CDR3 here is CASSYSEDSYEQYF. As DNA, the CDR3 is TGTGCCAGCAGTTACTCAGAGGACTCCTACGAGCAGTACTTC.

The chain uses TRBV30 and TRBJ2-1; 9 bases map to TRBD2. CDR1 is GTSNPN and CDR2 is SVGIG in the germline V gene (reference sequence). V shed 2 bases and J 7 bases; nucleotides not matched to a gene: 12. The CDR3 spans 16 residues. The CDR3 reads CAWSLRSSGGWNEQFF. The CDR3 coding sequence is TGTGCCTGGAGTTTACGTTCGAGCGGGGGGTGGAATGAGCAGTTCTTC.

The chain joins TRBV18 to TRBJ1-6; D unclear. The V gene lost 3 bases and the J gene lost 0 bases, with 27 bases spanning the gap. The germline V gene has CDR1 KGHSH and CDR2 LQKENI. The CDR3 consists of 22 residues. CDR3 sequence (DNA): TGTGCCAGCTCACCTTACAATTCCCGGACTCCTCTTTCCGGCTCCTATAATTCACCCCTCCACTTT. Its translation: CASSPYNSRTPLSGSYNSPLHF. The variable domain in full, completed from reference TRBV18 and TRBJ1-6, reads NAGVMQNPRHLVRRRGQEARLRCSPMKGHSHVYWYRQLPEEGLKFMVYLQKENIIDESGMPKERFSAEFPKEGPSILRIQQVVRGDSAAYFCASSPYNSRTPLSGSYNSPLHFGNGTRLTVT.

In its sample, this clone was seen once. This chain joins TRBV19 and TRBJ2-5; D is perhaps TRBD2 (6 bases). V lost 4 bases, J lost 4 bases, and 10 bases lay in between. Germline CDR1 and CDR2: LNHDA and SQIVND (reference sequence). The CDR3 spans 13 residues. CDR3 amino acids: CASSTGRSETQYF. The CDR3 coding sequence is TGTGCCAGTAGTACAGGGAGGTCAGAGACCCAGTACTTC.

The V and J genes are TRBV5-1 and TRBJ2-7, with 9 nucleotides matching TRBD1. The CDR3 loop spans 15 amino acids. Germline CDR1 and CDR2: SGHRS and YFSETQ. V was clipped by 3 bases and J by 3 bases; unmatched bases: 7. This chain's CDR3 is CASSSEGQGYYEQYF. In DNA form, the CDR3 reads TGCGCCAGCAGCTCCGAGGGACAGGGTTACTACGAGCAGTACTTC.

This sequence joins TRBV3-1 (or the pseudogene TRBV3-2) and TRBJ1-6; 8 positions agree with TRBD1. Germline V gives CDR1 LGHDT, CDR2 YNNKEL (reference sequence). The CDR3 is 15 amino acids. V was pared by 4 bases and J by 6 bases, with 5 bases of the junction left unmatched. As DNA, the CDR3 is TGTGCCAGCAGCCGGGCGACAGGGGTTAATTCACCCCTCCACTTT. Its translation: CASSRATGVNSPLHF.